This TCR beta chain was retrieved from a study of brain T cells in children with intractable seizures. Time point denoted: blood from clinic visit 5 months post-surgery; TSC patient then seizure free. Sequencing was limited to surgery cases with top T cell transcript signatures in brain tissue. Pre-surgery treatment included at least one anti-epileptic drug. Comments on this clone: Antigen: not known.

Study results and caveats: Pre- and post-surgery blood differed in depth, so pre-surgery absences may be undersampling. HCMV serostatus was not known, and viral specificity came from CDR3 similarity only.

The CDR3 is made up of 15 amino acids. V lost 0 bases, J lost 6 bases, and 12 bases lay in between. The germline CDR1 and CDR2 sequences are MNHEY and SMNVEV (reference sequence). The protocol was immunoSEQ multiplex PCR, while the TCRdb copy is restricted to in-frame clones and leaves out a portion. The sample records about 320,000 clones, over 90% being singletons. The chain links TRBV27 to TRBJ2-1, with a tentative D call TRBD2 (6 bases). Sequenced material: peripheral blood, taken less than 6 months after surgery. This receptor was obtained from a boy in the first two years of life with tuberous sclerosis and intractable seizures. CDR3 in DNA: TGTGCCAGCAGTTTATCACTAGCTGGGGGCAATGAGCAGTTCTTC. Translating gives CASSLSLAGGNEQFF.